These 13 T cell receptor beta chains were all obtained from the same sample, sequenced in a study of control samples from healthy donors and cancer patients. Libraries were prepared by immunoSEQ multiplex PCR; TCRdb keeps only in-frame clonotypes and omits some of them. Here the sample spans about 92,000 clones, approximately 82% being singletons. Sequenced sample: blood. Receptors were obtained from a woman in her fifties or sixties in good health.

V is TRBV29-1 and J is TRBJ2-5; TRBD1 aligns across 9 bases. The CDR3 runs 12 residues. The trim removed 7 bases at V and 1 base at J, leaving 1 base unmatched. Germline-derived CDR1 and CDR2 are SQVTM and ANQGSEA. CDR3 DNA sequence: TGCAGCGGGACAGGGGTCCAAGAGACCCAGTACTTC. Protein product: CSGTGVQETQYF.

This rearrangement joins TRBV18 to TRBJ1-2; 12 positions agree with TRBD1. Per the germline V gene, CDR1 is KGHSH and CDR2 is LQKENI. The CDR3 spans 18 residues. With V trimmed by 3 bases and J by 7 bases, 15 bases remained unmatched. The CDR3 DNA sequence: TGTGCCAGCTCACCCTTAGCCTCCGGGACAGGGGGCACCCTTGGCTACACCTTC. Translation: CASSPLASGTGGTLGYTF.

V is TRBV27 and J is TRBJ2-5; maybe TRBD1 (6 bases). Looked up from germline, CDR1 is MNHEY and CDR2 is SMNVEV (reference sequence). Between the trimmed V and J ends, which lost 3 bases and 2 bases, there was a span of 13 bases. CDR3 size: 15 residues. CDR3 region: CASSFREGTQETQYF. The CDR3 DNA is TGTGCCAGCAGTTTTCGCGAGGGGACACAAGAGACCCAGTACTTC.

This clone was recorded once. The chain combines TRBV7-2 with TRBJ1-4, with no clear D. Germline V gene lookup returns CDR1 SGHTA and CDR2 FQGNSA. This CDR3 contains 14 residues. The V end was cut by 3 bases, the J end by 3 bases, with 8 bases between. CDR3 protein: CASSLGGPNEKLFF. The CDR3 DNA sequence: TGTGCCAGCAGCTTGGGAGGGCCTAATGAAAAACTGTTTTTT.

In its sample, this clone was seen a few times. The genes are TRBV7-9 and TRBJ1-4, with a tentative D call TRBD1 (5 bases). V was clipped by 4 bases and J by 7 bases, with 10 bases between them. This CDR3 comprises 13 residues. Germline V CDR1 and CDR2: SEHNR, FQNEAQ (reference sequence). The CDR3 loop reads CASSSRTSEKLFF. CDR3 nucleotide sequence: TGTGCCAGCAGCTCACGGACAAGTGAAAAACTGTTTTTT. The full variable domain, with the rest looked up from reference TRBV7-9 and TRBJ1-4, is DTGVSQNPRHKITKRGQNVTFRCDPISEHNRLYWYRQTLGQGPEFLTYFQNEAQLEKSRLLSDRFSAERPKGSFSTLEIQRTEQGDSAMYLCASSSRTSEKLFFGSGTQLSVL.

The V gene is TRBV18, the J gene TRBJ2-1; 14 bases are shared with TRBD2. V dropped 1 base and J dropped 8; count of bases not matched to a gene: 19. Germline CDR1 KGHSH, CDR2 LQKENI. The CDR3 covers 21 residues. CDR3 protein: CASSPRLFQLGLAGAGDEQFF. CDR3 DNA: TGTGCCAGCTCACCACGCCTTTTTCAACTGGGACTAGCGGGGGCAGGCGATGAGCAGTTCTTC.

The V and J genes are TRBV10-3 and TRBJ2-2, with a tentative D call TRBD2 (6 bases). Germline assignment: CDR1 ENHRY and CDR2 SYGVKD. The CDR3 contains 15 residues. Trimming pared 0 bases from V and 1 base from J, leaving 6 bases between. CDR3 region: CAISESGGNTGELFF. CDR3 nucleotide sequence: TGTGCCATCAGTGAGTCGGGGGGGAACACCGGGGAGCTGTTTTTT.

This chain uses TRBV7-2 with TRBJ2-7; D is undetermined. Trimming removed 5 bases from V and 2 bases from J, with 13 bases in between. This CDR3 contains 14 residues. Germline-derived CDR1 and CDR2 are SGHTA and FQGNSA. CDR3 loop: CASSTYTATYEQYF. The DNA for the CDR3 is TGTGCCAGCAGCACCTACACGGCAACCTACGAGCAGTACTTC.

The V and J genes are TRBV5-1 and TRBJ1-1; D unclear. The V end lost 0 bases, the J end lost 1 base, and 10 bases lay between the germline ends. This CDR3 has 15 amino acids. Germline CDR1 and CDR2: SGHRS and YFSETQ. The CDR3 DNA follows: TGCGCCAGCAGCTTGGATGGGCGAACGAACACTGAAGCTTTCTTT. This codes for CASSLDGRTNTEAFF.

Only one count was recorded for this clone. The chain employs TRBV6-5 and TRBJ2-2; D not resolved. Germline-derived CDR1 and CDR2 are MNHEY and SVGAGI. The ends were cut back, 2 bases at V and 7 bases at J, with 8 bases in the middle. The CDR3 sequence is 13 residues long. As DNA, the CDR3 is TGTGCCAGCAGTTACGCCAGTGGCGGGGAGCTGTTTTTT. Protein: CASSYASGGELFF.

The CDR3 nucleotides are TGTGCCAGCAGCTTAGTAGGAGGGGGGCGTGTTGGTACAGATACGCAGTATTTT. Translating it yields CASSLVGGGRVGTDTQYF. The chain carries TRBV7-2 and TRBJ2-3, with D perhaps TRBD1 or TRBD2 (6 bases each). Trimming shortened V by 1 base and J by 3 bases, and 20 bases separated the two germline ends. The CDR3 is made up of 18 amino acids. CDR1 is SGHTA, CDR2 FQGNSA, per germline.

The chain combines TRBV10-3 with TRBJ2-3; 8 nucleotides match TRBD2. The CDR3 is made up of 17 amino acids. The ends lost 3 bases at V and 4 bases at J; junction bases unmatched: 12. The germline CDR1 and CDR2 sequences are ENHRY and SYGVKD. Written as DNA, the CDR3 is TGTGCCATCAGTGAATACGACCCGGGACTAGTGGCAGATACGCAGTATTTT. Protein: CAISEYDPGLVADTQYF.

This clone was counted once. V gene TRBV9 combines with J gene TRBJ2-5, with 9 bases fitting TRBD1. The CDR3 runs to 14 residues. V was pared by 4 bases and J by 5 bases, with 6 bases of the junction left unmatched. Germline V gene lookup returns CDR1 SGDLS and CDR2 YYNGEE. The CDR3: CASSTRQGVETQYF. CDR3 nucleotide sequence: TGTGCCAGCAGCACCCGACAGGGGGTGGAGACCCAGTACTTC.